The 13 T cell receptor beta chains presented below share a single source sample, sequenced in a study of blood T cell repertoires in COVID-19. Sequencing was performed with immunoSEQ multiplex PCR; in TCRdb, only in-frame clones are kept and a portion is missing. The repertoire holds about 27,000 clones, with about nine tenths as singletons. Sequencing used peripheral blood. The receptors derive from a human donor in a cohort sampled during active COVID-19.

The CDR3 protein is CASSPPGGGQYF. The DNA for the CDR3 is TGTGCCAGCAGTCCCCCCGGGGGAGGCCAGTACTTC. The chain combines TRBV6-5 with TRBJ2-5; weak D call: TRBD2 (6 bases). This CDR3 spans 12 amino acids. Germline CDR1 MNHEY, CDR2 SVGAGI. Trimming cost V 5 bases and J 10 bases, with 14 bases left between them.

The chain carries TRBV29-1 and TRBJ1-2, with D unresolved. Germline V lookup: CDR1 SQVTM, CDR2 ANQGSEA. V was shortened by 4 bases and J by 0 bases, with 9 bases between the two germline ends. The CDR3 is 13 residues long. CDR3 coding DNA: TGCAGCGTTGTAGTGGGAGCTAACTATGGCTACACCTTC. Residues: CSVVVGANYGYTF.

This chain uses TRBV18 with TRBJ2-3; D is undetermined. CDR1 and CDR2 from the germline V gene are KGHSH and LQKENI. V lost 3 bases and J lost 5, with 12 bases in between. The CDR3 contains 14 residues. Here the CDR3 reads CASSPSDIQDTQYF. The CDR3 DNA reads as TGTGCCAGCTCACCGTCTGACATTCAAGATACGCAGTATTTT.

The genes are TRBV6-4 and TRBJ1-2; 7 positions agree with TRBD1. The CDR3 is made up of 15 amino acids. Germline values: CDR1 MRHNA, CDR2 SNTAGT. V trimming: 5 bases; J trimming: 8 bases; junction bases outside the gene matches: 14. The CDR3 DNA follows: TGTGCCAGCAGTCCCCTCCCTGGACAGGTCCTGGGCTACACCTTC. This encodes CASSPLPGQVLGYTF.

The chain links TRBV18 to TRBJ1-4; TRBD1 might be the D (5 bases). The CDR3 loop spans 15 amino acids. Germline V gene data show CDR1 as KGHSH and CDR2 as LQKENI. V was trimmed by 3 bases and J by 0 bases, leaving 8 bases between them. The CDR3 DNA sequence: TGTGCCAGCTCACCGAGACAGCCAACTAATGAAAAACTGTTTTTT. This gives the protein CASSPRQPTNEKLFF.

The chain uses TRBV9 and TRBJ1-5; possible D gene TRBD1, 6 bases. CDR1 SGDLS and CDR2 YYNGEE come from the germline V gene. The ends were cut back, 3 bases at V and 6 bases at J, with 13 bases in the middle. The CDR3 has 14 amino acids. CDR3 sequence (DNA): TGTGCCAGCAGCGACCGGGACACTCGTCAGCCCCAGCATTTT. It encodes CASSDRDTRQPQHF.

The J gene is TRBJ1-2, the V gene TRBV4-2; D call uncertain. The CDR3 spans 16 residues. Germline V gene data show CDR1 as LGHNA and CDR2 as YNFKEQ. V dropped 1 base and J dropped 6 bases, with 18 bases sitting between them. CDR3 amino acids: CASSQVVSGGMDGYTF. The CDR3 coding sequence is TGTGCCAGCAGCCAAGTTGTTTCCGGAGGGATGGATGGCTACACCTTC.

This clone was picked up a small number of times. V and J are TRBV10-1 and TRBJ1-5; tentative D call: TRBD1 (5 bases). The CDR3 covers 14 residues. The ends were cut back, 4 bases at V and 4 bases at J, with 11 bases in the middle. The germline V gene has CDR1 WNHNN and CDR2 SYGVQD (reference sequence). CDR3 sequence (DNA): TGCGCCAGCAGTGGGGGGGGTCCTAATCAGCCCCAGCATTTT. This sequence encodes CASSGGGPNQPQHF.

V gene TRBV20-1 combines with J gene TRBJ2-3, with 9 bases matching TRBD2. The V gene end was trimmed by 3 bases and the J gene end by 2 bases; junction bases not matched to a gene: 15. Germline V gene lookup returns CDR1 DFQATT and CDR2 SNEGSKA (reference sequence). This CDR3 has 18 residues. Written as DNA, the CDR3 is TGCAGTGCTAGTGGTTTGAGTATGGGGACTAGCTACACAGATACGCAGTATTTT. The encoded protein is CSASGLSMGTSYTDTQYF.

V and J are TRBV7-7 and TRBJ2-1; maybe TRBD1 (5 bases). Germline-derived CDR1 and CDR2 are SSHAT and FNYEAQ (reference sequence). CDR3 length: 13 amino acids. Trimming removed 1 base from V and 9 bases from J, with 10 bases in between. The CDR3 DNA follows: TGTGCCAGCAGCTTAGTTGGGGCGAGTGAGCAGTTCTTC. This encodes CASSLVGASEQFF. Full variable domain (missing parts from reference TRBV7-7 and TRBJ2-1): GAGVSQSPRYKVTKRGQDVTLRCDPISSHATLYWYQQALGQGPEFLTYFNYEAQPDKSGLPSDRFSAERPEGSISTLTIQRTEQRDSAMYRCASSLVGASEQFFGPGTRLTVL.

CDR3 bases: TGTGCCAGCAGCACGTCGCGGGAGACCCAGTACTTC. It translates to CASSTSRETQYF. The gene calls are TRBV6-5 and TRBJ2-5; D unresolved. Germline CDR1 is MNHEY and CDR2 is SVGAGI. V was shortened by 6 bases and J by 5 bases, with 10 bases between the two germline ends. CDR3 length: 12 amino acids.

The chain joins TRBV2 to TRBJ1-5; a weak D match, TRBD1 (6 bases). V dropped 7 bases and J dropped 3 bases, with 16 bases sitting between them. The CDR3 extends over 15 amino acids. Per germline, CDR1 SNHLY and CDR2 FYNNEI. CDR3 sequence: CASNGGQHYNQPQHF. CDR3 DNA: TGTGCCAGCAATGGAGGACAGCACTACAATCAGCCCCAGCATTTT.

This sequence joins TRBV7-9 and TRBJ2-7; the D gene is possibly TRBD2 (6 bases). The CDR3 is 11 residues long. Germline CDR1 reads SEHNR; CDR2 reads FQNEAQ (reference sequence). V shed 3 bases and J shed 7 bases, with 7 bases lying between them. Here the CDR3 DNA reads TGTGCCAGCAGCTTTAGCGGTGAGCAGTACGTC. It codes for CASSFSGEQYV.